What follows are 5 T cell receptor beta chains derived from one specimen sequenced in a study of blood T cell repertoires in COVID-19. The data were produced by immunoSEQ multiplex PCR, yet TCRdb's version contains in-frame clones alone and is incomplete. The top ten hold 6.3% of the sample, which has under 100,000 clones, about 92% seen once. The material sequenced was peripheral blood. The receptors here all came from a woman aged 55-75 years with active COVID-19.

V gene TRBV3-1 (or the pseudogene TRBV3-2) combines with J gene TRBJ2-3; maybe TRBD2 (6 bases). There are 15 residues in the CDR3. Trimming cost V 2 bases and J 5 bases, with 14 bases left between them. Germline CDR1 reads LGHDT; CDR2 reads YNNKEL (reference sequence). CDR3: CASSQQRALGDTQYF. Here the CDR3 DNA reads TGTGCCAGCAGCCAACAGCGGGCTTTAGGAGATACGCAGTATTTT.

V is TRBV18 and J is TRBJ1-1; D not certain. Trimming removed 3 bases from V and 0 bases from J, with 8 bases in between. Germline loops: CDR1 KGHSH, CDR2 LQKENI. The CDR3 is 14 residues long. The CDR3 sequence: CASSPMGVNTEAFF. The CDR3 nucleotides read TGTGCCAGCTCACCTATGGGCGTGAACACTGAAGCTTTCTTT.

The rearrangement joins TRBV28 to TRBJ1-4, with D possibly matching TRBD1 (5 bases). Germline CDR1 is MDHEN and CDR2 is SYDVKM. With 3 bases removed from V and 8 bases from J, the gap between germline ends came to 13 bases. The CDR3 covers 14 residues. CDR3 DNA: TGTGCCAGCAGTTTTGATGTGGGGCGCGAAAAACTGTTTTTT. It codes for CASSFDVGREKLFF. Full variable domain (missing parts from reference TRBV28 and TRBJ1-4): DVKVTQSSRYLVKRTGEKVFLECVQDMDHENMFWYRQDPGLGLRLIYFSYDVKMKEKGDIPEGYSVSREKKERFSLILESASTNQTSMYLCASSFDVGREKLFFGSGTQLSVL.

The V call is TRBV10-3, the J call TRBJ1-1, with 11 bases fitting TRBD1. Unmatched junction bases numbered 3, after V lost 4 bases and J lost 5 bases. The V gene's germline CDR1 is ENHRY and CDR2 SYGVKD. The CDR3 contains 14 residues. CDR3 bases: TGTGCCATCAGTGTGGGGACAGGGGGTACTGAAGCTTTCTTT. Its protein is CAISVGTGGTEAFF.

The chain couples TRBV7-8 to TRBJ2-7, with 10 positions matching TRBD1. This CDR3 has 16 amino acids. Germline loops: CDR1 SGHVS, CDR2 FQNEAQ. J gave up 3 bases and V 0 bases, and 5 bases lay outside the gene matches. The CDR3 sequence is CASSLAPGTGDYEQYF. Written as DNA, the CDR3 is TGTGCCAGCAGCTTAGCTCCCGGGACAGGGGACTACGAGCAGTACTTC.